Shown below are 32 T cell receptor beta chains from a single sample sequenced in a study of OX40 agonist ivuxolimab in advanced cancers. The method was immunoSEQ multiplex PCR; TCRdb's version includes in-frame clones alone and lacks a portion of them. The sample lists approximately 65,000 clones, around nine tenths seen once, with about 0.75% in the top ten. The source material was CD4+ or CD8+ T cells sorted from blood, sampled in a trial of the OX40 agonist ivuxolimab. The receptors were sampled from an adult with an advanced solid tumor such as melanoma, head and neck, liver or kidney cancer.

This clone was counted a few times. This chain uses TRBV5-1 with TRBJ1-1; the D is unclear. With 1 base removed from V and 1 base from J, the gap between germline ends came to 5 bases. The CDR3 sequence is 13 residues long. Germline lookup yields CDR1 SGHRS and CDR2 YFSETQ. CDR3 amino acids: CASSLQENTEAFF. The CDR3 coding sequence is TGCGCCAGCAGCTTGCAGGAGAACACTGAAGCTTTCTTT.

The chain joins TRBV10-3 to TRBJ1-5; tentatively, D is TRBD1 (6 bases). The CDR3 contains 13 residues. The germline CDR1 and CDR2 sequences are ENHRY and SYGVKD. V gave up 7 bases and J gave up 2 bases, with 9 bases separating them. CDR3 DNA sequence: TGTGCCATCAAGGGGGTTGGCAATCAGCCCCAGCATTTT. It specifies CAIKGVGNQPQHF.

V is TRBV18 and J is TRBJ2-2, with D unresolved. Per germline, CDR1 KGHSH and CDR2 LQKENI. V lost 1 base and J 0 bases, leaving 3 bases between the germline ends. The CDR3 runs to 14 residues. CDR3 sequence reads: CASSPQTNTGELFF. The DNA for the CDR3 is TGTGCCAGCTCACCACAAACGAACACCGGGGAGCTGTTTTTT.

The chain couples TRBV19 to TRBJ2-6; TRBD1 matches 7 bases. The ends lost 4 bases at V and 1 base at J; junction bases unmatched: 1. Germline assignment: CDR1 LNHDA and CDR2 SQIVND (reference sequence). The CDR3 is made up of 15 amino acids. CDR3 DNA sequence: TGTGCCAGTAGTACGACAGGGTCTGGGGCCAACGTCCTGACTTTC. Protein: CASSTTGSGANVLTF.

The chain has TRBV19 and TRBJ2-6; D is uncertain. Looked up from germline, CDR1 is LNHDA and CDR2 is SQIVND (reference sequence). V was shortened by 7 bases and J by 4 bases, with 2 bases between the two germline ends. The CDR3 sequence is 11 residues long. The DNA of the CDR3 is TGTGCCAGTACCGGGGCCAACGTCCTGACTTTC. Its protein is CASTGANVLTF. Using reference TRBV19 and TRBJ2-6 for the parts outside the CDR3, the full variable domain is DGGITQSPKYLFRKEGQNVTLSCEQNLNHDAMYWYRQDPGQGLRLIYYSQIVNDFQKGDIAEGYSVSREKKESFPLTVTSAQKNPTAFYLCASTGANVLTFGAGSRLTVL.

The chain uses TRBV9 and TRBJ1-1; a weak D match, TRBD1 (6 bases). The germline CDR1 and CDR2 sequences are SGDLS and YYNGEE. V lost 4 bases and J 2 bases, leaving 12 bases between the germline ends. There are 14 residues in the CDR3. DNA for the CDR3: TGTGCCAGCAGCCTAGGAGGGGGAAACACTGAAGCTTTCTTT. Protein: CASSLGGGNTEAFF.

The V call is TRBV21-1, the J call TRBJ1-4; the table's D gene call, TRBD1, was not cross checked with the DNA. TRBV21-1 is a listed pseudogene. The CDR3 sequence is 18 residues long. The CDR3 region has the DNA TGTGCCAGCAGCAACTCCTCCGGGACAGGGCGGGGGTATGAAAAACTGTTTTTT. Translation gives CASSNSSGTGRGYEKLFF.

The V gene is TRBV2, the J gene TRBJ2-2; D remains unclear. This CDR3 comprises 13 residues. Germline values: CDR1 SNHLY, CDR2 FYNNEI. The germline V and J ends were trimmed by 6 bases and 0 bases, with 5 bases remaining between them. The CDR3 DNA is TGTGCCAGCAGAGCAACGAACACCGGGGAGCTGTTTTTT. This sequence encodes CASRATNTGELFF.

This rearrangement joins TRBV10-1 to TRBJ2-2; D gene uncertain. The germline V and J ends were trimmed by 2 bases and 7 bases, with 11 bases remaining between them. This CDR3 has 14 residues. CDR1 WNHNN and CDR2 SYGVQD come from the germline V gene (reference sequence). The CDR3: CASSERRVHGELFF. The CDR3 DNA follows: TGCGCCAGCAGTGAGAGAAGAGTTCACGGGGAGCTGTTTTTT.

The rearrangement joins TRBV11-3 to TRBJ2-3; possible D gene TRBD2, 6 bases. CDR3 length equals 13 residues. Looked up from germline, CDR1 is SGHNT and CDR2 is YENEEA. V was trimmed by 4 bases and J by 5 bases, leaving 10 bases between them. The DNA for the CDR3 is TGTGCCAGCAGCTCACCCGGGGGAGATACGCAGTATTTT. It specifies CASSSPGGDTQYF.

The V gene is TRBV28, the J gene TRBJ2-5, with D possibly being TRBD2 (7 bases). This CDR3 is built from 13 residues. From germline, CDR1 is MDHEN and CDR2 SYDVKM. V was pared by 8 bases and J by 2 bases, with 12 bases between. The CDR3 DNA sequence: TGTGCCAGCGCTAGGGGGGGACAAGAGACCCAGTACTTC. This sequence encodes CASARGGQETQYF.

The genes are TRBV9 and TRBJ1-5, with TRBD1 identical over 9 bases. Germline CDR1 and CDR2: SGDLS and YYNGEE. Trimming cost V 4 bases and J 6 bases; bases outside gene matches: 11. The CDR3 sequence is 16 residues long. The CDR3 is CASSPPRTGEGQPQHF. In DNA, the CDR3 is TGTGCCAGCAGCCCCCCCCGGACAGGGGAAGGTCAGCCCCAGCATTTT.

The V call is TRBV7-3, the J call TRBJ2-2; 10 nucleotides line up with TRBD2. The V gene's germline CDR1 is SGHTA and CDR2 FQGTGA. With 5 bases clipped from V and 2 bases from J, the junction kept 5 bases outside the gene matches. The CDR3 has 16 amino acids. The CDR3 reads CASSPGTSANTGELFF. The CDR3 DNA reads as TGTGCCAGCAGCCCAGGGACTAGCGCAAACACCGGGGAGCTGTTTTTT.

This chain connects TRBV5-5 to TRBJ1-2; 7 nucleotides match TRBD1. Germline CDR1 SGHKS, CDR2 YYEKEE (reference sequence). This CDR3 has 14 amino acids. J lost 4 bases, V lost 4 bases, and 7 bases had no gene match. The CDR3 DNA sequence: TGTGCCAGCAGCCCCGAGACAGGGAGCTATGGCTACACCTTC. It is translated as CASSPETGSYGYTF.

CDR3 sequence: CASSLGIGGTGGTDTQYF. The CDR3 nucleotides read TGTGCCAGCAGCTTAGGGATCGGGGGGACAGGGGGCACAGATACGCAGTATTTT. The V call is TRBV7-9, the J call TRBJ2-3, with 10 bases fitting TRBD1. Germline CDR1 reads SEHNR; CDR2 reads FQNEAQ (reference sequence). Trimming at V came to 1 base and at J to 1 base, leaving 8 bases not matched to a gene. The CDR3 is 18 amino acids.

The gene calls are TRBV1 and TRBJ2-3. TRBV1 is a listed pseudogene. The CDR3 contains 15 residues. The CDR3 loop is CTSSWYQDPTDTQYF. The CDR3, as DNA: TGCACCAGCAGCTGGTACCAGGACCCCACAGATACGCAGTATTTT.

The chain is built from TRBV6-6 and TRBJ1-5; D is unclear. Trimming cost V 0 bases and J 0 bases, with 6 bases left between them. Germline CDR1 reads MNHNY; CDR2 reads SVGAGI (reference sequence). This CDR3 region has 15 residues. The CDR3 DNA reads as TGTGCCAGCAGTTACTCTAGGAATAGCAATCAGCCCCAGCATTTT. This translates into CASSYSRNSNQPQHF.

CDR3 nucleotides: TGTGCCAGTAGTCGCGGACTAGGGTATGAGGAGCAGTTCTTC. As protein: CASSRGLGYEEQFF. J is TRBJ2-1 and V is TRBV19; 7 nucleotides agree with TRBD2. This CDR3 spans 14 amino acids. With 5 bases clipped from V and 10 bases from J, the junction kept 11 bases outside the gene matches. The germline V gene has CDR1 LNHDA and CDR2 SQIVND (reference sequence).

The rearrangement links TRBV18 to TRBJ2-3, with D possibly being TRBD1 (6 bases). CDR1 KGHSH and CDR2 LQKENI come from the germline V gene. This CDR3 is 16 amino acids long. With 3 bases removed from V and 0 bases from J, the gap between germline ends came to 13 bases. CDR3 DNA: TGTGCCAGCTCACCCTCTACAGGGATTAGCACAGATACGCAGTATTTT. This encodes CASSPSTGISTDTQYF.

This chain joins TRBV2 and TRBJ2-2; possibly TRBD2 for D (5 bases). Trimming pared 1 base from V and 5 bases from J, leaving 11 bases between. Germline V lookup: CDR1 SNHLY, CDR2 FYNNEI. The CDR3 totals 15 residues. CDR3 protein: CASSEDGVRTGELFF. The CDR3 nucleotides are TGTGCCAGCAGTGAAGACGGGGTCCGGACCGGGGAGCTGTTTTTT. Full variable domain (missing parts from reference TRBV2 and TRBJ2-2): EPEVTQTPSHQVTQMGQEVILRCVPISNHLYFYWYRQILGQKVEFLVSFYNNEISEKSEIFDDQFSVERPDGSNFTLKIRSTKLEDSAMYFCASSEDGVRTGELFFGEGSRLTVL.

This clone was seen a single time. V and J are TRBV28 and TRBJ2-6, with D uncertain. The V end was cut by 8 bases, the J end by 4 bases, with 15 bases between. CDR1 and CDR2 (germline): MDHEN, SYDVKM. The CDR3 loop spans 15 amino acids. This CDR3 reads CASGNSIVGANVLTF. DNA for the CDR3: TGTGCCAGCGGTAATTCTATAGTAGGGGCCAACGTCCTGACTTTC. The complete variable domain, with remaining parts taken from reference TRBV28 and TRBJ2-6, reads DVKVTQSSRYLVKRTGEKVFLECVQDMDHENMFWYRQDPGLGLRLIYFSYDVKMKEKGDIPEGYSVSREKKERFSLILESASTNQTSMYLCASGNSIVGANVLTFGAGSRLTVL.

The chain recombines TRBV19 with TRBJ2-7; 10 bases agree with TRBD1. The CDR3 spans 14 residues. Germline assignment: CDR1 LNHDA and CDR2 SQIVND (reference sequence). With V trimmed by 2 bases and J by 4 bases, 2 bases remained unmatched. The CDR3 nucleotides read TGTGCCAGTAGTATACTGGGACAGGGGTACGAGCAGTACTTC. Its protein product is CASSILGQGYEQYF. Filled out from reference TRBV19 and TRBJ2-7, the complete variable domain reads DGGITQSPKYLFRKEGQNVTLSCEQNLNHDAMYWYRQDPGQGLRLIYYSQIVNDFQKGDIAEGYSVSREKKESFPLTVTSAQKNPTAFYLCASSILGQGYEQYFGPGTRLTVT.

The chain uses TRBV18 and TRBJ1-3, with a possible D match to TRBD1 (6 bases). The CDR3 length is 15 residues. Germline CDR1 and CDR2: KGHSH and LQKENI. Trimming took 3 bases from V and 4 from J, leaving 13 bases between them. For the CDR3, the DNA is TGTGCCAGCTCACCCCAGGGGCTTGGAGGAAACACCATATATTTT. This gives the protein CASSPQGLGGNTIYF.

This clone was counted once. The chain carries TRBV5-1 and TRBJ2-3; D is perhaps TRBD1 (5 bases). Per the germline V gene, CDR1 is SGHRS and CDR2 is YFSETQ. The CDR3 length is 13 residues. The germline V and J ends were trimmed by 3 bases and 6 bases, with 11 bases remaining between them. The CDR3 sequence is CASSYGQEDTQYF. The DNA for the CDR3 is TGCGCCAGCAGCTATGGACAAGAGGATACGCAGTATTTT.

This chain uses TRBV27 with TRBJ1-1; possibly TRBD1 for D (5 bases). The V end lost 8 bases, the J end lost 1 base, and 14 bases lay between the germline ends. CDR1 and CDR2 from the germline V gene are MNHEY and SMNVEV (reference sequence). The CDR3 is made up of 14 amino acids. CDR3 sequence reads: CASSYRGTNTEAFF. The CDR3 DNA reads as TGTGCCAGCTCTTATAGGGGCACGAACACTGAAGCTTTCTTT.

Written as DNA, the CDR3 is TGTGCCATCAGCAAAGGACTCACTAGCACAGATACGCAGTATTTT. Its translation: CAISKGLTSTDTQYF. The J gene is TRBJ2-3, the V gene TRBV10-3; a weak D match, TRBD2 (5 bases). The V gene's germline CDR1 is ENHRY and CDR2 SYGVKD. The CDR3 consists of 15 residues. V dropped 6 bases and J dropped 0 bases, with 13 bases sitting between them.

About this clone itself: Other DNA sequences of this sample code for an identical CDR3. The chain combines TRBV11-3 with TRBJ2-7; no reliable D call. Trimming pared 4 bases from V and 6 bases from J, leaving 7 bases between. Germline loops: CDR1 SGHNT, CDR2 YENEEA. The CDR3 contains 11 residues. The CDR3 loop is CASSSGFEQYF. The CDR3 nucleotides read TGTGCCAGCAGCTCCGGGTTCGAGCAGTACTTC.

This sequence joins TRBV19 and TRBJ2-2, with D uncertain. Germline assignment: CDR1 LNHDA and CDR2 SQIVND (reference sequence). This CDR3 comprises 15 residues. Trimming stripped 3 bases from V and 1 base from J, with 9 bases between. CDR3 nucleotides: TGTGCCAGTAGTATTGTGGCCGGGAACACCGGGGAGCTGTTTTTT. It translates to CASSIVAGNTGELFF.

The chain has TRBV2 and TRBJ2-3; 7 positions match TRBD2. CDR1 is SNHLY and CDR2 is FYNNEI in the germline V gene. Trimming at V came to 7 bases and at J to 1 base, leaving 8 bases not matched to a gene. There are 15 residues in the CDR3. The CDR3 loop is CASTITSAGTDTQYF. CDR3 nucleotide sequence: TGTGCCAGCACTATCACTAGCGCGGGCACAGATACGCAGTATTTT.

The rearrangement links TRBV30 to TRBJ2-3; TRBD1 agrees at 8 bases. V shed 1 base and J 0 bases; nucleotides not matched to a gene: 6. The CDR3 covers 16 residues. Germline CDR1 GTSNPN, CDR2 SVGIG (reference sequence). CDR3 coding DNA: TGTGCCTGGAGTGGGGGGACAGGAACTAGCACAGATACGCAGTATTTT. Protein sequence: CAWSGGTGTSTDTQYF.

V usage is TRBV6-1 and J usage is TRBJ1-5; unclear D gene. Germline V gene sequence: CDR1 MNHNS, CDR2 SASEGT. V was cut by 8 bases and J by 4 bases, with 12 bases left in between. This CDR3 is 13 amino acids long. CDR3 bases: TGTGCCAGCTGGAGAGGGAATAATCAGCCCCAGCATTTT. Translated, it gives CASWRGNNQPQHF.

This chain links TRBV5-1 with TRBJ2-1, with 11 bases aligning to TRBD2. In germline, CDR1 is SGHRS, CDR2 YFSETQ. With V trimmed by 3 bases and J by 6 bases, 5 bases remained unmatched. The CDR3 has 15 amino acids. The CDR3 loop is CASSSNSGGANEQFF. As DNA, the CDR3 is TGCGCCAGCAGCTCGAATAGCGGGGGGGCCAATGAGCAGTTCTTC.